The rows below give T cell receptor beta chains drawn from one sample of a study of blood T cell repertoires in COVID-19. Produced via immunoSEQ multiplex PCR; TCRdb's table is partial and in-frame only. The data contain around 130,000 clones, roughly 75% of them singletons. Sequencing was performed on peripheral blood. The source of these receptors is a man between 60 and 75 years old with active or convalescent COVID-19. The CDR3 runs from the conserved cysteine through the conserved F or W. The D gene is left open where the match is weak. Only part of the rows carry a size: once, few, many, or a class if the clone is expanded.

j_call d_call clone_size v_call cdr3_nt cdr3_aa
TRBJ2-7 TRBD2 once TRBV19 TGTGCCAGTAGTATCGGGACTAGCAACCTGGTCGAGCAGTACTTC CASSIGTSNLVEQYF
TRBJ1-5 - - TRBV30 TGTGCCTGGAGTCGGGGGAGCAATCAGCCCCAGCATTTT CAWSRGSNQPQHF
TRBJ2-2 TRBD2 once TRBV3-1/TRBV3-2 TGTGCCAGCAGCCTCCCACGGGGGAGGGGCGGACAGAACACCGGGGAGCTGTTTTTT CASSLPRGRGGQNTGELFF
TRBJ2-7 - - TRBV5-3 TGTGCCAGAAGCTGCACGGGAGTTGGGACCTACGAGCAGTACTTC CARSCTGVGTYEQYF
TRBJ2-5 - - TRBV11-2 TGTGCCAGCAGCTTAACAGGAGAGACCCAGTACTTC CASSLTGETQYF
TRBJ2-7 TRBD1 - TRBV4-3 TGCGCCAGCAGCCAAGAATCAAGACAGGGCTACGAGCAGTACTTC CASSQESRQGYEQYF
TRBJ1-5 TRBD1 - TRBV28 TGTGCCAGCGGGACAGGGGGCAATCAGCCCCAGCATTTT CASGTGGNQPQHF
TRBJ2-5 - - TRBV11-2 TGTGCCAGCAGCACTAGAGTAGAGACCCAGTACTTC CASSTRVETQYF
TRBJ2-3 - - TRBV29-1 TGCAGCGTTGGACAGGATAACGGGGATACGCAGTATTTT CSVGQDNGDTQYF
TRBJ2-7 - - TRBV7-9 TGTGCCAGCAGCTTCGGTAACTCCTACGAGCAGTACTTC CASSFGNSYEQYF
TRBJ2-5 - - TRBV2 TGTGCCAGCAGTGAGATCGGGGGGCAGACCCAGTACTTC CASSEIGGQTQYF
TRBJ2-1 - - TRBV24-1 TGTGCCACCAGTGATTTGTACGCAGGGCAGTCCTACAATGAGCAGTTCTTC CATSDLYAGQSYNEQFF
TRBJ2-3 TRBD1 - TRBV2 TGTGCCAGCAGCCGGGACAGGTCCAGCACAGATACGCAGTATTTT CASSRDRSSTDTQYF